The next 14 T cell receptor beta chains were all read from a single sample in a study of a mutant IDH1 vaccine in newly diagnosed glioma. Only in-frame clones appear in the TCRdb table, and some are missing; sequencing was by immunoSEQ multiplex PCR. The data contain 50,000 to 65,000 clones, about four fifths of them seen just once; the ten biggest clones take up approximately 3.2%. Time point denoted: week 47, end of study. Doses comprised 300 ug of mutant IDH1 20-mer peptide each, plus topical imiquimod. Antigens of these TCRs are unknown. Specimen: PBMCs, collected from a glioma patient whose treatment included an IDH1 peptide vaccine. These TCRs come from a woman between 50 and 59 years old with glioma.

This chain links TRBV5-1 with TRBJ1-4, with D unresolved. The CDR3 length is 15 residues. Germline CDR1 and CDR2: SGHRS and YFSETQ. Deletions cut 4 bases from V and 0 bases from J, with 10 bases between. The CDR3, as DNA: TGCGCCAGCAGCCTTCCCGCTGCAACTAATGAAAAACTGTTTTTT. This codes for CASSLPAATNEKLFF. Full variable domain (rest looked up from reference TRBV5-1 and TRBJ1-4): KAGVTQTPRYLIKTRGQQVTLSCSPISGHRSVSWYQQTPGQGLQFLFEYFSETQRNKGNFPGRFSGRQFSNSRSEMNVSTLELGDSALYLCASSLPAATNEKLFFGSGTQLSVL.

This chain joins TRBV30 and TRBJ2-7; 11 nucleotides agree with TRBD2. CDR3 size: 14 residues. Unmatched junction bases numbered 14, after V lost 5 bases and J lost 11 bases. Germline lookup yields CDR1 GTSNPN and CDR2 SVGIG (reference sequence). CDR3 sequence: CAWAETFSGGAEYF. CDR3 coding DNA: TGTGCCTGGGCCGAAACTTTTAGCGGGGGGGCGGAGTACTTC.

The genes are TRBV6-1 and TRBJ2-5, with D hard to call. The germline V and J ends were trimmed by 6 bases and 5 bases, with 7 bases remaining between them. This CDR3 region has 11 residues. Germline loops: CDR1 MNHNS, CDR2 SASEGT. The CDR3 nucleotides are TGTGCCAGCAGACTATCGGAGACCCAGTACTTC. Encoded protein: CASRLSETQYF.

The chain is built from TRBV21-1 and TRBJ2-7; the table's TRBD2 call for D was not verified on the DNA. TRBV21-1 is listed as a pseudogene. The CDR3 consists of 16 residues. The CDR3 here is CASSKALAGPGDEQYF. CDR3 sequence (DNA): TGTGCCAGCAGCAAAGCACTAGCGGGGCCAGGTGACGAGCAGTACTTC.

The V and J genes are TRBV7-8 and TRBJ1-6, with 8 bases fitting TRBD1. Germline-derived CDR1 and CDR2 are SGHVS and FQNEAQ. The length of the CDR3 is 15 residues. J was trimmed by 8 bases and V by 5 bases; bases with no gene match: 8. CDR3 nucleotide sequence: TGTGCCAGCAGCCCACCAGGACAGGGTCATTCACCCCTCCACTTT. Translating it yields CASSPPGQGHSPLHF.

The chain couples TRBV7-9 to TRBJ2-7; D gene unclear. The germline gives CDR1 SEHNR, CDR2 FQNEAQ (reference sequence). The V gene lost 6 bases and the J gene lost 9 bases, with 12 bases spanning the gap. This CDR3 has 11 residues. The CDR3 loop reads CASRDRKGQYF. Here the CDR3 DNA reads TGTGCCAGCAGGGATAGGAAGGGGCAGTACTTC.

The CDR3 loop reads CASSPQTGSYEQYF. The DNA for the CDR3 is TGTGCCAGCAGCCCTCAGACGGGATCCTACGAGCAGTACTTC. The chain couples TRBV9 to TRBJ2-7; maybe TRBD2 (5 bases). The germline V gene has CDR1 SGDLS and CDR2 YYNGEE. Trimming took 4 bases from V and 1 from J, leaving 12 bases between them. The CDR3 has 14 amino acids.

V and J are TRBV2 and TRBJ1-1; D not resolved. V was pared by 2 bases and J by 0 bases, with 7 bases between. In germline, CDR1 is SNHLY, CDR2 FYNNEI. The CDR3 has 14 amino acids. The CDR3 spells CASSEQTMNTEAFF. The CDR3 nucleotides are TGTGCCAGCAGTGAACAAACTATGAACACTGAAGCTTTCTTT. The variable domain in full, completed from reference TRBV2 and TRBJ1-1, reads EPEVTQTPSHQVTQMGQEVILRCVPISNHLYFYWYRQILGQKVEFLVSFYNNEISEKSEIFDDQFSVERPDGSNFTLKIRSTKLEDSAMYFCASSEQTMNTEAFFGQGTRLTVV.

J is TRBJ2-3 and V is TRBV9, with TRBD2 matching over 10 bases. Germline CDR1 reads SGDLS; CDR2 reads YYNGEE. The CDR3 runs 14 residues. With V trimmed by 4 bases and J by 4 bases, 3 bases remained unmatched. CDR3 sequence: CASSLGLAADTQYF. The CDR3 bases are TGTGCCAGCAGCCTCGGACTAGCGGCAGATACGCAGTATTTT.

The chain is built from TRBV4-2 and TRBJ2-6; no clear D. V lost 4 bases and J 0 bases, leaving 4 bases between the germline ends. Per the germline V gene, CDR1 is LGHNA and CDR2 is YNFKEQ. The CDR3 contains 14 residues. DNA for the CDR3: TGTGCCAGCAGCCTTGACTCTGGGGCCAACGTCCTGACTTTC. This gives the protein CASSLDSGANVLTF.

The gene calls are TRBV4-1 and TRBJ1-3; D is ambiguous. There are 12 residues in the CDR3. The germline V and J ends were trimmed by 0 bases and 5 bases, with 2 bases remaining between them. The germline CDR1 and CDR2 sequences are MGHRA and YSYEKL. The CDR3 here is CASSQDRNTIYF. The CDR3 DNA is TGCGCCAGCAGCCAAGACAGAAACACCATATATTTT.

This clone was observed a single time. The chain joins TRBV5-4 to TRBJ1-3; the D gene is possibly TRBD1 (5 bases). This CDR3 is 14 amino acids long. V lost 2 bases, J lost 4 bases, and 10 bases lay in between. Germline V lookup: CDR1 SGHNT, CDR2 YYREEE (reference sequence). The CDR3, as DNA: TGTGCCAGCAGCTTCCTGGGGGGAGGAAACACCATATATTTT. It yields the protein CASSFLGGGNTIYF.

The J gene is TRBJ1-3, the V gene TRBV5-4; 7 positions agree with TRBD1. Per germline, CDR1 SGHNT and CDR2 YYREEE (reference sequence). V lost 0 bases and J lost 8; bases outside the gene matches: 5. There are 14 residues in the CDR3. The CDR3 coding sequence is TGTGCCAGCAGCTTGGCCGGGACAGTCGACACCATATATTTT. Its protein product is CASSLAGTVDTIYF.

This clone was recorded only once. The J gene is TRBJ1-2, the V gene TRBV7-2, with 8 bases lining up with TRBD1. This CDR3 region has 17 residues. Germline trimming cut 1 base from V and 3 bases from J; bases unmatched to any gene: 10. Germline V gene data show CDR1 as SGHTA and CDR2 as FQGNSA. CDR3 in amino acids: CASSLEGTGPQYYGYTF. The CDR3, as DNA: TGTGCCAGCAGCTTAGAGGGGACAGGACCCCAATACTATGGCTACACCTTC.